The 13 T cell receptor beta chains below all came from one sample that was sequenced in a study of T-cell memory formation after mild COVID-19. TCRdb processed the 5' RACE reads anew with MiXCR; each CDR3 protein has one entry. The sample holds about 340,000 distinct CDR3 sequences, 13% seen once. The specimen sequenced was PBMCs or a T cell subset sorted from them (not recorded which). All receptors come from a man aged 18 to 35 who had mild COVID-19 (a few samples of this study predate the infection). Cell type and time point are not known.

This clonotype was recorded many times. V gene TRBV7-2 combines with J gene TRBJ2-3; 11 bases line up with TRBD2. The CDR3 totals 18 residues. CDR1 is SGHTA, CDR2 FQGNSA, per germline. J lost 6 bases, V lost 3 bases, and 14 bases had no gene match. The CDR3 DNA is TGTGCCAGCAGCTTTGCGACTAGCGGGGTCCCTGGTGAGGATACGCAGTATTTT. Translation: CASSFATSGVPGEDTQYF.

The CDR3 region has the DNA TGCAGCGTTGAAGAGCAAAATGAAAAACTGTTTTTT. Its translation is CSVEEQNEKLFF. The chain employs TRBV29-1 and TRBJ1-4; D not certain. This CDR3 is 12 amino acids long. From germline, CDR1 is SQVTM and CDR2 ANQGSEA. Trimming pared 0 bases from V and 5 bases from J, leaving 4 bases between.

The sample holds a few counts of this clonotype. This rearrangement joins TRBV28 to TRBJ1-2; D is perhaps TRBD1 (6 bases). Trimming removed 5 bases at V and 8 bases at J, with 15 bases between. The CDR3 is 13 amino acids. Per germline, CDR1 MDHEN and CDR2 SYDVKM. The CDR3 coding sequence is TGTGCCAGCAGTCCTAACAGGGTTCGAGGCTACACCTTC. This gives the protein CASSPNRVRGYTF.

This clonotype was found a few times. The chain is built from TRBV7-2 and TRBJ1-6; D gene unclear. From germline, CDR1 is SGHTA and CDR2 FQGNSA. The CDR3 runs to 12 residues. V gave up 5 bases and J gave up 10 bases, with 9 bases separating them. The CDR3 nucleotides read TGTGCCAGCAGCACTAGAGGCTCACCCCTCCACTTT. Translating it yields CASSTRGSPLHF. Drawing the rest from reference TRBV7-2 and TRBJ1-6, the complete variable domain is GAGVSQSPSNKVTEKGKDVELRCDPISGHTALYWYRQSLGQGLEFLIYFQGNSAPDKSGLPSDRFSAERTGGSVSTLTIQRTQQEDSAVYLCASSTRGSPLHFGNGTRLTVT.

This chain links TRBV15 with TRBJ2-7, with 8 positions matching TRBD1. V gave up 4 bases and J gave up 4 bases; unmatched junction bases: 6. This CDR3 has 14 residues. Germline CDR1 is LNHNV and CDR2 is YYDKDF (reference sequence). For the CDR3, the DNA is TGTGCCACCAGCACCGACAGGGGTGCGTACGAGCAGTACGTC. Translation gives CATSTDRGAYEQYV.

This clonotype was recorded a few times. This chain's CDR3 is CASSYSRVAKNIQYF. CDR3 DNA: TGTGCCAGCAGTTACTCGAGAGTAGCCAAAAACATTCAGTACTTC. The gene calls are TRBV6-5 and TRBJ2-4; no clear D gene. The V end was cut by 0 bases, the J end by 0 bases, with 6 bases between. The CDR3 has 15 amino acids. The germline gives CDR1 MNHEY, CDR2 SVGAGI.

The V call is TRBV5-1, the J call TRBJ2-1; the match to TRBD2 covers 9 bases. J lost 6 bases, V lost 3 bases, and 7 bases had no gene match. In germline, CDR1 is SGHRS, CDR2 YFSETQ. This CDR3 contains 15 residues. CDR3 loop: CASSSDPGLANEQFF. DNA of the CDR3: TGCGCCAGCAGCTCTGATCCGGGACTAGCCAATGAGCAGTTCTTC.

The V gene is TRBV6-6, the J gene TRBJ1-2; 12 nucleotides align to TRBD1. CDR1 is MNHNY, CDR2 SVGAGI, per germline (reference sequence). The CDR3 contains 17 residues. Trimming took 2 bases from V and 8 from J; bases not matched to a gene: 12. The CDR3 nucleotides read TGTGCCAGCAGTTACGGGCCCCCGGGACAGGGGGCGCGGGGCTACACCTTC. Its protein is CASSYGPPGQGARGYTF.

CDR3 nucleotides: TGTGCCAGCAGCGTAGGGTTCCAAGAGACCCAGTACTTC. Translation gives CASSVGFQETQYF. V is TRBV9 and J is TRBJ2-5; unclear D gene. The CDR3 extends over 13 amino acids. Germline V gene data show CDR1 as SGDLS and CDR2 as YYNGEE. V lost 0 bases to trimming and J lost 1 base, with 4 bases between them.

There are a few counts of this clonotype. The chain has TRBV19 and TRBJ2-2, with 8 bases identical to TRBD2. V gave up 3 bases and J gave up 4 bases; unmatched junction bases: 4. This CDR3 is built from 15 residues. The germline gives CDR1 LNHDA, CDR2 SQIVND (reference sequence). CDR3 DNA sequence: TGTGCCAGTAGTATGCGGGGGGCAGGCACCGGGGAGCTGTTTTTT. Amino acids: CASSMRGAGTGELFF.

The V call is TRBV9, the J call TRBJ1-3; D gene unclear. Trimming removed 4 bases at V and 4 bases at J, with 3 bases between. Germline V lookup: CDR1 SGDLS, CDR2 YYNGEE. This CDR3 region has 11 residues. Written as DNA, the CDR3 is TGTGCCAGCAGCATCGGAAACACCATATATTTT. Its translation is CASSIGNTIYF.

This clonotype was found a few times. As DNA, the CDR3 is TGTGCCAGCAGTTACTCGATGTCGGCCGAGCAGTACGTC. Its protein is CASSYSMSAEQYV. The rearrangement joins TRBV6-5 to TRBJ2-7; D call uncertain. V gave up 0 bases and J gave up 6 bases, with 9 bases separating them. Per the germline V gene, CDR1 is MNHEY and CDR2 is SVGAGI. The CDR3 sequence is 13 residues long.

A few counts support this clonotype. The chain carries TRBV12-3 or TRBV12-4 and TRBJ2-1; 8 bases are shared with TRBD1. The CDR3 contains 15 residues. J gave up 8 bases and V 6 bases, and 12 bases lay outside the gene matches. The CDR3 sequence: CASRWTGFSGDEQFF. CDR3 nucleotide sequence: TGTGCCAGCAGGTGGACAGGGTTTTCGGGCGATGAGCAGTTCTTC.